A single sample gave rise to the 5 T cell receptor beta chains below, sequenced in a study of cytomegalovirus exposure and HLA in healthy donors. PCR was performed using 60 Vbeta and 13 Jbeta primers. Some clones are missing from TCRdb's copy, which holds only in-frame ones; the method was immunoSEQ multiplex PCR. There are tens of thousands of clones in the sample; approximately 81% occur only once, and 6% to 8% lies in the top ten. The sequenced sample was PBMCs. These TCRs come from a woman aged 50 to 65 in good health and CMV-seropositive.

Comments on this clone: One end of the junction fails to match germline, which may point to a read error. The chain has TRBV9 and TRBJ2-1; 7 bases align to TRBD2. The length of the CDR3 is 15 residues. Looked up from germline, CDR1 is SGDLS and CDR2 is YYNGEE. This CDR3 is CASSARERSNNEQFF. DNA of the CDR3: TGTGCCAGCAGCGCGCGGGAGCGCTCCAACAATGAGCAGTTCTTC.

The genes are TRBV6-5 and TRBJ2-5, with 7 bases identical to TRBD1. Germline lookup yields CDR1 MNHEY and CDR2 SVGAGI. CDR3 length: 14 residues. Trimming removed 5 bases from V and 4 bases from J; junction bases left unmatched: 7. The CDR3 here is CASSTSGGGETQYF. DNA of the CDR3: TGTGCCAGCAGTACCTCAGGGGGTGGAGAGACCCAGTACTTC.

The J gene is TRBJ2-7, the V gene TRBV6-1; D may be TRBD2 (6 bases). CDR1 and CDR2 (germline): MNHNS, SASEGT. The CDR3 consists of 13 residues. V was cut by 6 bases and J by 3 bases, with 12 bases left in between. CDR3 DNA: TGTGCCAGCAGCCGGGACTTAAACTACGAGCAGTACTTC. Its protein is CASSRDLNYEQYF.

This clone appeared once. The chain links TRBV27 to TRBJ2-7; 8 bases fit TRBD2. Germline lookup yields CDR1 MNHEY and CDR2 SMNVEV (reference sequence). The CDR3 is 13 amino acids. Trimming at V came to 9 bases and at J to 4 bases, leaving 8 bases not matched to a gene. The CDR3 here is CASSGTRLYEQYF. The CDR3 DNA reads TGTGCCAGTTCCGGGACTAGGCTATACGAGCAGTACTTC.

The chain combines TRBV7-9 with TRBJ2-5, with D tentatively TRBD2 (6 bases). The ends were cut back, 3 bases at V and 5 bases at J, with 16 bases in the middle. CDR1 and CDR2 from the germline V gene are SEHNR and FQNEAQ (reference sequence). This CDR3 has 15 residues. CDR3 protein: CASSLGLGGRETQYF. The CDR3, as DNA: TGTGCCAGCAGCTTGGGACTGGGCGGCAGGGAGACCCAGTACTTC.